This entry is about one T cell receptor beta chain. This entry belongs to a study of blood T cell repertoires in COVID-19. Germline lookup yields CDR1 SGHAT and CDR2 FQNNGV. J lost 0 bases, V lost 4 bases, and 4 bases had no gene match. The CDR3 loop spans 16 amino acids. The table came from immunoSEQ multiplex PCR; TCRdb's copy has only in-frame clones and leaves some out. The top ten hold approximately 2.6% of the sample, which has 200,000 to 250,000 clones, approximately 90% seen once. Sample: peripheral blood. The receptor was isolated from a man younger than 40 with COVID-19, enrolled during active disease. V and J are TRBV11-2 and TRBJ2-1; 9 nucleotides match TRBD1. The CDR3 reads CASSSSDRGSYNEQFF. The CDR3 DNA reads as TGTGCCAGCAGCTCCTCGGACAGGGGCTCCTACAATGAGCAGTTCTTC.